Here is one T cell receptor (beta chain) with its context. The data originate from a study of blood T cell repertoires in COVID-19. Study as a whole: Acute and convalescent COVID-19 samples came from the United States, Italy and Spain. From T cells, B-cell-depleted T cells, or PBMCs came the material, which was cDNA or gDNA.

Per the authors' pipeline: Reference gene primer amplification yielded estimated nucleated cell counts. The repertoire was sequenced with immunoSEQ multiplex PCR; TCRdb's copy has only in-frame clones and lacks some. V and J calls and clone size are given by that table; D and trimming were obtained from the DNA. The sample consists of around 200,000 clones, approximately 90% of them appearing once. The V and J ends lost 2 bases and 7 bases respectively, with 9 bases between them. Germline CDR1 and CDR2: MNHNS and SASEGT. This CDR3 contains 14 residues. This sequence joins TRBV6-1 and TRBJ1-6, with D unclear. The source material was peripheral blood. The TCR was taken from a woman of 80 years or more in a cohort sampled during active or convalescent COVID-19. For the CDR3, the DNA is TGTGCCAGCAGTGAAAGCGCAGCCAATTCACCCCTCCACTTT. Translating gives CASSESAANSPLHF.